This T cell receptor (beta chain) was identified in a study of cytotoxic CD8 clonotypes in ibrutinib-treated CLL. The overall study: Response samples followed a median around 11 months of treatment, range 6 to 36.

The V gene lost 5 bases and the J gene lost 0 bases, with 17 bases spanning the gap. This CDR3 region has 17 residues. Germline V gives CDR1 KGHSH, CDR2 LQKENI. TCRdb's copy holds only in-frame clones and misses some; the assay was immunoSEQ multiplex PCR. This table holds tens of thousands of clones, approximately 69% found once. Regarding this clone: Antigen unknown.

Study results and limitations: Clonality (at baseline) was higher than in age-matched healthy donors and tracked circulating CD8+ T-cell counts.

The TCR comes from a human donor with chronic lymphocytic leukemia. Sequencing used PBMCs, obtained before ibrutinib treatment. This chain joins TRBV18 and TRBJ1-5, with D perhaps TRBD1 (6 bases). The CDR3 region has the DNA TGTGCCAGCTCAGAGGTACAGGGTCCCCTTAGCAATCAGCCCCAGCATTTT. Its protein is CASSEVQGPLSNQPQHF. The full variable domain, with the rest looked up from reference TRBV18 and TRBJ1-5, is NAGVMQNPRHLVRRRGQEARLRCSPMKGHSHVYWYRQLPEEGLKFMVYLQKENIIDESGMPKERFSAEFPKEGPSILRIQQVVRGDSAAYFCASSEVQGPLSNQPQHFGDGTRLSIL.